These 13 T cell receptor beta chains were sequenced from one sample in a study of OX40 agonist ivuxolimab in advanced cancers. The protocol was immunoSEQ multiplex PCR, while the TCRdb copy is restricted to in-frame clones and leaves out a portion. This sample carries under 35,000 clones, about 88% of them seen once, and the ten largest clones take 20% to 25%. The input for sequencing was CD4+ or CD8+ T cells sorted from blood, taken in a trial of the OX40 agonist ivuxolimab. The receptors were sampled from an adult with an advanced solid tumor such as melanoma, head and neck, liver or kidney cancer.

V is TRBV6-5 and J is TRBJ1-2, with no clear D. The CDR3 covers 14 residues. The V gene's germline CDR1 is MNHEY and CDR2 SVGAGI. V lost 6 bases and J lost 2, with 13 bases in between. CDR3 sequence reads: CASRPTLYNYGYTF. The CDR3 region has the DNA TGTGCCAGCAGACCGACCCTATACAACTATGGCTACACCTTC.

V gene TRBV27 combines with J gene TRBJ2-7; D gene uncertain. V was trimmed by 3 bases and J by 5 bases, leaving 8 bases between them. The CDR3 length is 12 residues. The germline V gene encodes CDR1 MNHEY and CDR2 SMNVEV (reference sequence). CDR3 loop: CASSFKGNEQYF. The DNA for the CDR3 is TGTGCCAGCAGTTTCAAGGGAAACGAGCAGTACTTC.

This chain connects TRBV5-1 to TRBJ2-1, with D hard to call. The V end was cut by 1 base, the J end by 2 bases, with 10 bases between. The CDR3 contains 15 residues. CDR1 is SGHRS and CDR2 is YFSETQ in the germline V gene. The DNA of the CDR3 is TGCGCCAGCAGCTTGAGGTCAGGTGCCTACAATGAGCAGTTCTTC. The encoded protein is CASSLRSGAYNEQFF.

The chain joins TRBV6-1 to TRBJ2-3, with TRBD2 matching over 9 bases. The CDR3 spans 14 residues. Germline values: CDR1 MNHNS, CDR2 SASEGT. V was pared by 3 bases and J by 4 bases, with 2 bases of the junction left unmatched. The CDR3 nucleotides are TGTGCCAGCAGTGAGGGACTAGCCTCAGATACGCAGTATTTT. Translated, it gives CASSEGLASDTQYF.

A single count supports this clone. CDR3 DNA: TGCGCCAGCAGGCTTCGGGACAACGTCCGGAGCTCCTACAATGAGCAGTTCTTC. Translating it yields CASRLRDNVRSSYNEQFF. The chain joins TRBV4-1 to TRBJ2-1; a weak D match, TRBD1 (6 bases). Germline CDR1 and CDR2: MGHRA and YSYEKL. The length of the CDR3 is 18 residues. The V end lost 6 bases, the J end lost 0 bases, and 21 bases lay between the germline ends.

This clone has only a few counts. The chain joins TRBV27 to TRBJ1-3, with no clear D. This CDR3 has 12 amino acids. CDR1 and CDR2 (germline): MNHEY, SMNVEV (reference sequence). V lost 5 bases, J lost 2 bases, and 4 bases lay in between. CDR3 in amino acids: CASSPPGNTIYF. The CDR3 nucleotides read TGTGCCAGCAGTCCCCCTGGAAACACCATATATTTT.

J is TRBJ1-4 and V is TRBV6-1; 7 positions agree with TRBD1. Trimming took 10 bases from V and 5 from J; bases not matched to a gene: 7. CDR3 length: 13 amino acids. CDR1 is MNHNS, CDR2 SASEGT, per germline. CDR3 amino acids: CAIAGQLNEKLFF. The CDR3 coding sequence is TGTGCCATCGCGGGACAGCTAAATGAAAAACTGTTTTTT.

This chain links TRBV9 with TRBJ2-1, with 12 bases fitting TRBD2. CDR3 length: 16 amino acids. Trimming took 0 bases from V and 4 from J; bases not matched to a gene: 2. CDR1 and CDR2 (germline): SGDLS, YYNGEE. CDR3 nucleotides: TGTGCCAGCAGCGTAGTAGGGACTAGCGGGTACAATGAGCAGTTCTTC. Amino acids: CASSVVGTSGYNEQFF.

The chain carries TRBV29-1 and TRBJ1-5; the match to TRBD1 covers 8 bases. Per germline, CDR1 SQVTM and CDR2 ANQGSEA. With V trimmed by 0 bases and J by 6 bases, 4 bases remained unmatched. The CDR3 runs 14 residues. The CDR3 spells CSVEEDREGQPQHF. CDR3 DNA sequence: TGCAGCGTTGAAGAGGACAGGGAAGGTCAGCCCCAGCATTTT.

V usage is TRBV28 and J usage is TRBJ2-1, with a tentative D call TRBD1 (6 bases). Germline V gene data show CDR1 as MDHEN and CDR2 as SYDVKM. The length of the CDR3 is 15 residues. Trimming took off 1 base at V and 4 bases at J, with 11 bases between the two ends. The chain's CDR3 is CASSLLQGKYNEQFF. The DNA of the CDR3 is TGTGCCAGCAGTTTATTACAGGGAAAATACAATGAGCAGTTCTTC.

The genes are TRBV27 and TRBJ1-2, with D uncertain. Germline lookup yields CDR1 MNHEY and CDR2 SMNVEV (reference sequence). The CDR3 totals 13 residues. Trimming removed 2 bases from V and 2 bases from J, with 6 bases in between. CDR3 DNA sequence: TGTGCCAGCAGTTTAGTGGGAAACTATGGCTACACCTTC. It codes for CASSLVGNYGYTF.

The chain couples TRBV27 to TRBJ2-7; D assignment may be TRBD1 or TRBD2 (5 bases each). This CDR3 comprises 15 residues. Trimming shortened V by 1 base and J by 2 bases, and 12 bases separated the two germline ends. The germline V gene has CDR1 MNHEY and CDR2 SMNVEV (reference sequence). The CDR3 loop reads CASSLLGDSAYEQYF. For the CDR3, the DNA is TGTGCCAGCAGTTTATTGGGAGACAGCGCCTACGAGCAGTACTTC.

The chain links TRBV7-2 to TRBJ2-3; 13 bases agree with TRBD2. Per the germline V gene, CDR1 is SGHTA and CDR2 is FQGNSA. CDR3 length: 16 amino acids. Trimming removed 4 bases from V and 2 bases from J; junction bases left unmatched: 3. CDR3 in DNA: TGTGCCAGCAGCTCCACTAGCGGGGGGGCCACAGATACGCAGTATTTT. This codes for CASSSTSGGATDTQYF.